These 26 T cell receptor beta chains came from one sample sequenced in a study of somatic mutations in cytotoxic T cells in rheumatoid arthritis. Method: immunoSEQ multiplex PCR; TCRdb's copy keeps in-frame clones and lacks some. Of approximately 9,700 clones in the sample, roughly 80% were seen once. Source material: CD8+ T cells sorted from blood. These receptor sequences come from an adult with rheumatoid arthritis.

The gene calls are TRBV13 and TRBJ1-3; possibly TRBD1 for D (5 bases). Trimming removed 0 bases from V and 4 bases from J, with 7 bases in between. Germline V gene lookup returns CDR1 PRHDT and CDR2 FYEKMQ (reference sequence). This CDR3 is 14 amino acids long. The CDR3 DNA reads TGTGCCAGCAGCTTAGGACAGGACGGAAACACCATATATTTT. It codes for CASSLGQDGNTIYF.

As for this clone: At one end, the junction sequence differs from germline, possibly due to a read error. V gene TRBV7-7 combines with J gene TRBJ1-4; 9 bases match TRBD1. The length of the CDR3 is 15 residues. Germline lookup yields CDR1 SSHAT and CDR2 FNYEAQ (reference sequence). The CDR3, as DNA: TGTGCTAGCAGCTTAGGGACAGGGTTTAACGAAAAACTGTTTTTT. It encodes CASSLGTGFNEKLFF.

The chain combines TRBV9 with TRBJ2-3; D call uncertain. The CDR3 consists of 14 residues. Between the trimmed V and J ends, which lost 0 bases and 6 bases, there was a span of 11 bases. Per the germline V gene, CDR1 is SGDLS and CDR2 is YYNGEE. The CDR3 DNA follows: TGTGCCAGCAGCGTAGAGCACGTCTCGGATACGCAGTATTTT. Protein product: CASSVEHVSDTQYF. Full variable domain (remainder filled in from reference TRBV9 and TRBJ2-3): DSGVTQTPKHLITATGQRVTLRCSPRSGDLSVYWYQQSLDQGLQFLIQYYNGEERAKGNILERFSAQQFPDLHSELNLSSLELGDSALYFCASSVEHVSDTQYFGPGTRLTVL.

This sequence joins TRBV5-1 and TRBJ2-1, with 7 bases aligning to TRBD2. There are 14 residues in the CDR3. The trim removed 0 bases at V and 8 bases at J, leaving 5 bases unmatched. Germline CDR1 is SGHRS and CDR2 is YFSETQ. The CDR3 spells CASSLGTRPDEQFF. In DNA, the CDR3 is TGCGCCAGCAGCTTGGGGACTAGACCCGATGAGCAGTTCTTC.

The rearrangement links TRBV2 to TRBJ2-7; 9 nucleotides agree with TRBD2. This CDR3 spans 15 amino acids. J gave up 0 bases and V 1 base, and 1 base lay outside the gene matches. Germline CDR1 SNHLY, CDR2 FYNNEI. In nucleotides, the CDR3 is TGTGCCAGCAGTGAAGGGACTAGCGACTCCTACGAGCAGTACTTC. Translating it yields CASSEGTSDSYEQYF. Variable domain in full (rest from reference TRBV2 and TRBJ2-7): EPEVTQTPSHQVTQMGQEVILRCVPISNHLYFYWYRQILGQKVEFLVSFYNNEISEKSEIFDDQFSVERPDGSNFTLKIRSTKLEDSAMYFCASSEGTSDSYEQYFGPGTRLTVT.

The chain carries TRBV5-1 and TRBJ2-2; TRBD2 agrees at 11 bases. V lost 0 bases, J lost 0 bases, and 4 bases stayed unmatched. CDR3 length: 18 amino acids. Germline CDR1 and CDR2: SGHRS and YFSETQ. The CDR3 DNA sequence: TGCGCCAGCAGCTTGGCGCTAGCGGGAGGCGCGAACACCGGGGAGCTGTTTTTT. It is translated as CASSLALAGGANTGELFF.

The chain is built from TRBV6-6 and TRBJ1-5, with a tentative D call TRBD1 (6 bases). The V gene lost 3 bases and the J gene lost 4 bases, with 16 bases spanning the gap. CDR3 length: 16 amino acids. Germline values: CDR1 MNHNY, CDR2 SVGAGI (reference sequence). CDR3: CASSYYQGNANQPQHF. The CDR3 DNA sequence: TGTGCCAGCAGTTATTACCAGGGGAACGCTAATCAGCCCCAGCATTTT.

J is TRBJ2-3 and V is TRBV7-2, with 8 positions matching TRBD2. J lost 0 bases, V lost 5 bases, and 7 bases had no gene match. The CDR3 totals 16 residues. CDR1 is SGHTA and CDR2 is FQGNSA in the germline V gene. The CDR3 loop reads CASSPGTRLSTDTQYF. CDR3 DNA: TGTGCCAGCAGCCCCGGGACTAGGCTTAGCACAGATACGCAGTATTTT.

The gene calls are TRBV14 and TRBJ2-2; D is undetermined. From germline, CDR1 is SGHDN and CDR2 FVKESK. V dropped 2 bases and J dropped 5 bases, with 12 bases sitting between them. CDR3 length: 15 residues. The CDR3 here is CASSQKPAFTGELFF. CDR3 in DNA: TGTGCCAGCAGCCAAAAACCAGCTTTTACCGGGGAGCTGTTTTTT. The complete variable domain, with remaining parts taken from reference TRBV14 and TRBJ2-2, reads EAGVTQFPSHSVIEKGQTVTLRCDPISGHDNLYWYRRVMGKEIKFLLHFVKESKQDESGMPNNRFLAERTGGTYSTLKVQPAELEDSGVYFCASSQKPAFTGELFFGEGSRLTVL.

The V and J genes are TRBV9 and TRBJ2-1; TRBD2 aligns across 8 bases. Germline lookup yields CDR1 SGDLS and CDR2 YYNGEE. This CDR3 is 17 amino acids long. V was pared by 4 bases and J by 6 bases, with 15 bases of the junction left unmatched. CDR3 protein: CASSPSPRLATFNEQFF. The DNA of the CDR3 is TGTGCCAGCAGCCCCTCTCCCAGACTAGCGACCTTCAATGAGCAGTTCTTC.

The chain carries TRBV28 and TRBJ1-5; maybe TRBD1 (6 bases). This CDR3 is built from 18 residues. The ends were cut back, 5 bases at V and 5 bases at J, with 25 bases in the middle. Germline V CDR1 and CDR2: MDHEN, SYDVKM. The chain's CDR3 is CASSISRGLGSSDQPQHF. The DNA for the CDR3 is TGTGCCAGCAGTATTAGCAGGGGACTCGGTTCCTCTGATCAGCCCCAGCATTTT.

CDR3 nucleotides: TGTGCCAGCAGTCCTGGACAGGGGGGACTTTTGGATACGCAGTATTTT. This gives the protein CASSPGQGGLLDTQYF. V is TRBV27 and J is TRBJ2-3, with 10 bases matching TRBD1. Germline CDR1 reads MNHEY; CDR2 reads SMNVEV (reference sequence). With 5 bases clipped from V and 6 bases from J, the junction kept 11 bases outside the gene matches. This CDR3 region has 16 residues.

J is TRBJ1-3 and V is TRBV7-9; D uncertain. The V gene's germline CDR1 is SEHNR and CDR2 FQNEAQ (reference sequence). CDR3 length: 14 residues. Between the trimmed V and J ends, which lost 2 bases and 5 bases, there was a span of 10 bases. For the CDR3, the DNA is TGTGCCAGCAGCTTAATCGCAGACAGAAACACCATATATTTT. This encodes CASSLIADRNTIYF.

The chain carries TRBV4-1 and TRBJ2-1; TRBD2 agrees at 14 bases. Per germline, CDR1 MGHRA and CDR2 YSYEKL. This CDR3 has 15 residues. V shed 7 bases and J 8 bases; nucleotides not matched to a gene: 7. The CDR3 DNA sequence: TGCGCCAGCACCCCGGGACTAGCGGGAGTGGATGAGCAGTTCTTC. It yields the protein CASTPGLAGVDEQFF.

The chain recombines TRBV6-5 with TRBJ2-5, with a tentative D call TRBD1 (5 bases). V was clipped by 5 bases and J by 5 bases, with 15 bases between them. The CDR3 runs to 14 residues. Per germline, CDR1 MNHEY and CDR2 SVGAGI. The CDR3 DNA follows: TGTGCCAGCAGTCCCCTCGCAGGGTTGGAGACCCAGTACTTC. Protein sequence: CASSPLAGLETQYF.

The rearrangement joins TRBV27 to TRBJ1-5, with D hard to call. CDR3 length: 13 amino acids. Germline lookup yields CDR1 MNHEY and CDR2 SMNVEV (reference sequence). V was trimmed by 4 bases and J by 6 bases, leaving 10 bases between them. CDR3 residues: CASSSSESQPQHF. The CDR3 bases are TGTGCCAGCAGTTCATCGGAAAGTCAGCCCCAGCATTTT.

This clone was detected only a few times. This rearrangement joins TRBV6-5 to TRBJ1-5; the match to TRBD1 covers 7 bases. CDR1 MNHEY and CDR2 SVGAGI come from the germline V gene. The trim removed 4 bases at V and 0 bases at J, leaving 3 bases unmatched. The CDR3 length is 15 residues. CDR3 protein: CASSFQGDSNQPQHF. The CDR3 region has the DNA TGTGCCAGCAGTTTTCAGGGGGATAGCAATCAGCCCCAGCATTTT.

The J gene is TRBJ1-2, the V gene TRBV7-8; a possible D gene is TRBD1 (6 bases). This CDR3 region has 15 residues. V dropped 1 base and J dropped 6 bases, with 15 bases sitting between them. Germline V gene data show CDR1 as SGHVS and CDR2 as FQNEAQ. CDR3 sequence reads: CASSLVQGLYDGYTF. DNA for the CDR3: TGTGCCAGCAGCTTAGTCCAGGGGCTTTATGATGGCTACACCTTC. The whole variable domain, remainder taken from reference TRBV7-8 and TRBJ1-2, is GAGVSQSPRYKVAKRGQDVALRCDPISGHVSLFWYQQALGQGPEFLTYFQNEAQLDKSGLPSDRFFAERPEGSVSTLKIQRTQQEDSAVYLCASSLVQGLYDGYTFGSGTRLTVV.

The rearrangement joins TRBV10-3 to TRBJ1-1; perhaps TRBD1 as D (5 bases). Between the trimmed V and J ends, which lost 2 bases and 8 bases, there was a span of 12 bases. CDR3 length: 13 amino acids. Germline V lookup: CDR1 ENHRY, CDR2 SYGVKD. The CDR3 here is CAISERGNSEAFF. The DNA of the CDR3 is TGTGCCATCAGTGAGAGGGGCAACTCAGAAGCTTTCTTT.

This chain joins TRBV6-5 and TRBJ2-3; 8 bases are shared with TRBD2. There are 15 residues in the CDR3. V was pared by 4 bases and J by 0 bases, with 3 bases of the junction left unmatched. Per the germline V gene, CDR1 is MNHEY and CDR2 is SVGAGI. The CDR3 nucleotides read TGTGCCAGCAGTTTAGCGGGACTAAGCACAGATACGCAGTATTTT. Amino acids: CASSLAGLSTDTQYF.

This clone was picked up one time. V gene TRBV7-9 combines with J gene TRBJ2-7; 11 nucleotides align to TRBD2. V was clipped by 3 bases and J by 2 bases; unmatched bases: 6. The germline CDR1 and CDR2 sequences are SEHNR and FQNEAQ (reference sequence). The CDR3 spans 16 residues. CDR3 DNA sequence: TGTGCCAGCAGCTTTATTACTAGCGGGGGTACCTACGAGCAGTACTTC. Its translation: CASSFITSGGTYEQYF. The whole variable domain, filled in from reference TRBV7-9 and TRBJ2-7, reads DTGVSQNPRHKITKRGQNVTFRCDPISEHNRLYWYRQTLGQGPEFLTYFQNEAQLEKSRLLSDRFSAERPKGSFSTLEIQRTEQGDSAMYLCASSFITSGGTYEQYFGPGTRLTVT.

The V call is TRBV9, the J call TRBJ2-7, with 9 bases matching TRBD2. This CDR3 has 15 residues. Looked up from germline, CDR1 is SGDLS and CDR2 is YYNGEE. V lost 4 bases, J lost 6 bases, and 11 bases stayed unmatched. CDR3 sequence: CASSIFSGSAGEQYF. CDR3 nucleotides: TGTGCCAGCAGCATATTTAGCGGGAGTGCAGGCGAGCAGTACTTC. Full variable domain (rest looked up from reference TRBV9 and TRBJ2-7): DSGVTQTPKHLITATGQRVTLRCSPRSGDLSVYWYQQSLDQGLQFLIQYYNGEERAKGNILERFSAQQFPDLHSELNLSSLELGDSALYFCASSIFSGSAGEQYFGPGTRLTVT.

The J gene is TRBJ2-2, the V gene TRBV11-2; a possible D gene is TRBD1 (5 bases). Trimming cost V 6 bases and J 3 bases, with 17 bases left between them. Germline V gene sequence: CDR1 SGHAT, CDR2 FQNNGV. The CDR3 consists of 16 residues. CDR3 in DNA: TGTGCCAGCAGAAAGGGGCAGGGTAGCCACACCGGGGAGCTGTTTTTT. Its protein product is CASRKGQGSHTGELFF.

The chain is built from TRBV9 and TRBJ2-3; unclear D gene. The V gene lost 0 bases and the J gene lost 5 bases, with 7 bases spanning the gap. There are 13 residues in the CDR3. Germline V gives CDR1 SGDLS, CDR2 YYNGEE. CDR3 sequence reads: CASSVDVLDTQYF. CDR3 nucleotides: TGTGCCAGCAGCGTAGATGTGTTAGATACGCAGTATTTT.

The V and J genes are TRBV5-4 and TRBJ2-2; a possible D gene is TRBD2 (5 bases). The length of the CDR3 is 15 residues. Germline V gene sequence: CDR1 SGHNT, CDR2 YYREEE (reference sequence). Trimming took off 5 bases at V and 6 bases at J, with 17 bases between the two ends. The CDR3 reads CASSLGSVVSGELFF. The CDR3, as DNA: TGTGCCAGCAGTCTTGGGAGTGTAGTGTCCGGGGAGCTGTTTTTT.

J is TRBJ2-5 and V is TRBV2; 14 positions agree with TRBD2. Germline V gene lookup returns CDR1 SNHLY and CDR2 FYNNEI. After removal of 6 bases from V and 3 bases from J, the junction contained 6 bases not matched to a gene. This CDR3 contains 16 residues. The CDR3 sequence: CASRGLAGDLEETQYF. CDR3 DNA: TGTGCCAGCAGGGGACTAGCGGGAGACTTGGAAGAGACCCAGTACTTC.